Below, one T cell receptor (beta chain) is given with its context. The data were taken from a study of human T cells and chemical hapten exposure. The library tagged individual cDNA molecules with unique molecular identifiers. TCRdb processed the RACE reads anew with MiXCR; each CDR3 protein has one entry. This sample yields around 260,000 distinct CDR3 sequences, of which about 8.1% are seen a single time; over 2% belongs to the top ten. Time point noted: pre-sensitization, week 0. As to treatment: therapeutic diphenylcyclopropenone sensitization with weekly scalp DPC. Suited to DPC and affected by alopecia, the donors ranged from 18 to 70 years old. Germline V gene data show CDR1 as MNHNS and CDR2 as SASEGT. Trimming pared 4 bases from V and 2 bases from J, leaving 15 bases between. This CDR3 is built from 17 residues.

Sequenced material: whole blood, taken in connection with sensitization to the hapten diphenylcyclopropenone (DPC). This chain uses TRBV6-1 with TRBJ2-6; a weak D match, TRBD2 (5 bases). The clonotype comes from a woman in her forties with alopecia areata. Some clones in this sample may be carry-over from other donors' samples. CDR3 in DNA: TGTGCCAGCAGTGGTGGTAGCGCGCGGGCTGGGGCCAACGTCCTGACTTTC. It codes for CASSGGSARAGANVLTF.